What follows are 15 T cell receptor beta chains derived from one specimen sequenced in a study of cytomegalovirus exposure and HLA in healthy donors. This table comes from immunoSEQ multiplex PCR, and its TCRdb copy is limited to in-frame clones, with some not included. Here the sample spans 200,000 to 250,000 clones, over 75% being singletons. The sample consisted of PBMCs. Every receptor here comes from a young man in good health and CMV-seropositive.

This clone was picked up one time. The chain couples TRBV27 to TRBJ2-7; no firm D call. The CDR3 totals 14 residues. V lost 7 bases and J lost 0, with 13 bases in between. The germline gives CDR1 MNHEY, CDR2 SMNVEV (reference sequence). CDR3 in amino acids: CASKDPNPSYEQYF. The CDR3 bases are TGTGCCAGCAAAGACCCGAATCCCTCCTACGAGCAGTACTTC.

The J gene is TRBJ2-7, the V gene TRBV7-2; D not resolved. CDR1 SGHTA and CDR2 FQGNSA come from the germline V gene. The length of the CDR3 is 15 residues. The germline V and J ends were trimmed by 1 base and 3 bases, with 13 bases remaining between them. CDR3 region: CASSLVGSPRYEQYF. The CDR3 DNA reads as TGTGCCAGCAGCTTAGTTGGTAGCCCACGCTACGAGCAGTACTTC.

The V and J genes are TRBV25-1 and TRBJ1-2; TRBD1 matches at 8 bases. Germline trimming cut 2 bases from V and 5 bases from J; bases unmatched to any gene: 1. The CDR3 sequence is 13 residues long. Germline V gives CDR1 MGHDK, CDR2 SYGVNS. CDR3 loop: CASSERTGYGYTF. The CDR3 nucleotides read TGTGCCAGCAGTGAAAGGACAGGGTATGGCTACACCTTC.

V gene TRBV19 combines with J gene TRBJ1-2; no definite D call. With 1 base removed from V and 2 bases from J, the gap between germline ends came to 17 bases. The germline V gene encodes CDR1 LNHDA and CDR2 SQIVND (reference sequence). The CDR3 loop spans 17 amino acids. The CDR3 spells CASSIGVVAAQNYGYTF. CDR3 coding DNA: TGTGCCAGTAGTATAGGGGTTGTCGCAGCTCAGAACTATGGCTACACCTTC.

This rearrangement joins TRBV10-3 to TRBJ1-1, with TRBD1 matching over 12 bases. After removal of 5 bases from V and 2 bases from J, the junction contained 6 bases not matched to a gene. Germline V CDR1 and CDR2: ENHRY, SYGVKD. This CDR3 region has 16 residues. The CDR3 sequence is CAISPGQGAFNTEAFF. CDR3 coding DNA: TGTGCCATCAGTCCGGGACAGGGGGCGTTCAACACTGAAGCTTTCTTT.

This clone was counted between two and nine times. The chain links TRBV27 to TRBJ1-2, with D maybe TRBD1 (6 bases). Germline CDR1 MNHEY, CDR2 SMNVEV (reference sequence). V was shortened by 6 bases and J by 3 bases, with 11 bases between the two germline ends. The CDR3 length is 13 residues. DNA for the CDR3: TGTGCCAGCAGCCTGGGGGGCTACTATGGCTACACCTTC. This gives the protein CASSLGGYYGYTF.

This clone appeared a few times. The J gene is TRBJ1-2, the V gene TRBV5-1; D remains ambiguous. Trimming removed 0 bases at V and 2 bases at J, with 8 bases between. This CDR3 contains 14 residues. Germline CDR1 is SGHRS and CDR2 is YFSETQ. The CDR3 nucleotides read TGCGCCAGCAGCTTGGGACACTTCAACTATGGCTACACCTTC. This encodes CASSLGHFNYGYTF.

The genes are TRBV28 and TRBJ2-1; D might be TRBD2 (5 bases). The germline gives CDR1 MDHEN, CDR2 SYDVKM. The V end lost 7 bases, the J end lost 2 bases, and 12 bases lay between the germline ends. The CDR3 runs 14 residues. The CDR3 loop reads CASIRELAYNEQFF. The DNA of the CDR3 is TGTGCCAGCATACGGGAATTGGCCTACAATGAGCAGTTCTTC.

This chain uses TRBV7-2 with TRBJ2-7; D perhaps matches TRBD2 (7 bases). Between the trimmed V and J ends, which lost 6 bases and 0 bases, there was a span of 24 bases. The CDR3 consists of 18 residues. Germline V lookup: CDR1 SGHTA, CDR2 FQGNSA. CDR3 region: CASRQLGGSGKFSYEQYF. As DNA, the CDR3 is TGTGCCAGCAGACAATTAGGGGGAAGCGGGAAGTTCTCCTACGAGCAGTACTTC.

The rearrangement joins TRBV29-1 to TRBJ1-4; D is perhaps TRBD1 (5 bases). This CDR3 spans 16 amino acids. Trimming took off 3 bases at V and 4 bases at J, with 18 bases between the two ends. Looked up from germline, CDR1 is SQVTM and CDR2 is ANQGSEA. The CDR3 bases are TGCAGCGTTGAGGCAAACACCGGGACGGATAATGAAAAACTGTTTTTT. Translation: CSVEANTGTDNEKLFF.

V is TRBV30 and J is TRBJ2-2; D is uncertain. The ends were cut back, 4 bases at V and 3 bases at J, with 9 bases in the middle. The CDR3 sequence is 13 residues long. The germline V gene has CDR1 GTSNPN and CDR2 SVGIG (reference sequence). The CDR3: CAWKGSYTGELFF. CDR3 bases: TGTGCCTGGAAAGGGTCGTACACCGGGGAGCTGTTTTTT.

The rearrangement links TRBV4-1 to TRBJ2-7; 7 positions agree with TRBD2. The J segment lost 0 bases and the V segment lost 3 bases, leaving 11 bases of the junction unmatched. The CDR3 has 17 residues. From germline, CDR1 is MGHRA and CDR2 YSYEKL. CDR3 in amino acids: CASSQLPPTSFSYEQYF. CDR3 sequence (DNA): TGCGCCAGCAGCCAGCTACCTCCGACTAGCTTCTCCTACGAGCAGTACTTC.

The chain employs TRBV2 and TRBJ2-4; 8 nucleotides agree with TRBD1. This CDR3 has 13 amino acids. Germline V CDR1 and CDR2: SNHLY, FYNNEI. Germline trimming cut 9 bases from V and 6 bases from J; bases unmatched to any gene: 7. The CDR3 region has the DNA TGTGCCAGTTTACAGGGGGTTGGAAACATTCAGTACTTC. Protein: CASLQGVGNIQYF.

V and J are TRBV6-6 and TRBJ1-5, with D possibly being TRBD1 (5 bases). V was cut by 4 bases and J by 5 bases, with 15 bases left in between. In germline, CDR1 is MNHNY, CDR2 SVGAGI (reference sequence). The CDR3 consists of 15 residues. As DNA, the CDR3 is TGTGCCAGCAGTTCCCCCAGGGAAGCTGATCAGCCCCAGCATTTT. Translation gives CASSSPREADQPQHF.

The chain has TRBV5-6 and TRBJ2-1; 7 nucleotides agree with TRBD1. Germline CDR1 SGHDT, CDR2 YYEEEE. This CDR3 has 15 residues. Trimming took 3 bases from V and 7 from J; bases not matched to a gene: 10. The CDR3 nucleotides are TGTGCCAGCAGCTCCTACGACAGGGCGGAGAATGAGCAGTTCTTC. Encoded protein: CASSSYDRAENEQFF.